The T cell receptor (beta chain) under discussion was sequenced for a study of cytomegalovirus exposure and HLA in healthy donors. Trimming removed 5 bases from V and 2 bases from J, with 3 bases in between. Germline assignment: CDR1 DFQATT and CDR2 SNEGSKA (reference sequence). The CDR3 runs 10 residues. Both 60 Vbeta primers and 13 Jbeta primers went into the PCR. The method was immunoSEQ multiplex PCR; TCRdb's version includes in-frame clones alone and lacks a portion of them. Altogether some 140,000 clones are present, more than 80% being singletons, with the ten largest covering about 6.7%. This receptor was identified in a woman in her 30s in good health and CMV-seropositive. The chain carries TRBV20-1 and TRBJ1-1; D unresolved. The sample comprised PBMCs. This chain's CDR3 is CSASNTEAFF. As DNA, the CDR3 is TGCAGTGCTTCAAACACTGAAGCTTTCTTT.